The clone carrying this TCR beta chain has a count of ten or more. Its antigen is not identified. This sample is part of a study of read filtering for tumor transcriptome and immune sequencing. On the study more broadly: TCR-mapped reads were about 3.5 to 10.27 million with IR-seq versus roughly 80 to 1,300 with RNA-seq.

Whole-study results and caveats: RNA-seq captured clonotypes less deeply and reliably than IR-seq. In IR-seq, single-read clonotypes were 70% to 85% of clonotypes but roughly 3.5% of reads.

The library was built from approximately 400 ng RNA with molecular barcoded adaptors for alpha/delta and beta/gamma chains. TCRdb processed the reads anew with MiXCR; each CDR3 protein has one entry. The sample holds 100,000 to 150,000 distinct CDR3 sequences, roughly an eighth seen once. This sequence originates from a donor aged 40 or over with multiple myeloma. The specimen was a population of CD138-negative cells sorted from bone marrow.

The CDR3 DNA reads as TGCAGTGCTATCACAGGGGAGGGCAATCAGCCCCAGCATTTT. Protein sequence: CSAITGEGNQPQHF. The chain uses TRBV20-1 and TRBJ1-5, with 7 bases aligning to TRBD1. J lost 2 bases, V lost 4 bases, and 5 bases had no gene match. Germline assignment: CDR1 DFQATT and CDR2 SNEGSKA (reference sequence). The CDR3 consists of 14 residues.